This T cell receptor beta chain came from a study of blood T cell repertoires in COVID-19. Study context: The cDNA or gDNA used as material had been derived from T cells, B-cell-depleted T cells, or PBMCs.

Assignment of participants to cohorts was predicated upon participant-reported clinical history. This CDR3 contains 15 residues. Germline-derived CDR1 and CDR2 are MDHEN and SYDVKM. V was clipped by 2 bases and J by 4 bases, with 14 bases between them. The table came from immunoSEQ multiplex PCR; TCRdb's copy has only in-frame clones and leaves some out. Counted here are some 410,000 clones, around 87% occurring once; the ten biggest clones make up more than 0.9%. Sequencing was done on a sample of PBMCs or T cells enriched from blood (not recorded which). This TCR derives from a woman aged 25 to 39 with acute COVID-19. The rearrangement links TRBV28 to TRBJ1-2; possibly TRBD1 for D (6 bases). The CDR3 DNA follows: TGTGCCAGCAGTTTAGCTGGGGGCGGTGGCTATGGCTACACCTTC. Its translation is CASSLAGGGGYGYTF.